The present T cell receptor (beta chain) was sequenced within a study of regulatory T cells in long-lasting Graves disease. Study outcomes and limitations: Persistent disease exhibited a predilection for TRBV28, TRBJ1-2 and TRBJ2-5. Having few samples may have compromised the accuracy.

Germline lookup yields CDR1 DFQATT and CDR2 SNEGSKA (reference sequence). The CDR3 is 13 amino acids. Germline trimming cut 7 bases from V and 5 bases from J; bases unmatched to any gene: 7. The time point is: newly diagnosed GD, antithyroid drugs for less than 3 months. Construction of the TCR library relied on RNA isolated from PBMCs. HTBI primers from iRepertoire and Arm-PCR of CDR3 regions yielded the TCR beta libraries. Each CDR3 protein gets one entry after TCRdb re-called the multiplex PCR reads with MiXCR. The data hold approximately 230,000 distinct CDR3 sequences, with about 17% observed a single time. This clonotype was recorded many times. Antigen: not known.

The V call is TRBV20-1, the J call TRBJ2-3; 9 bases fit TRBD2. The input for sequencing was peripheral blood mononuclear cells (PBMCs), taken at new diagnosis, from a patient treated with antithyroid drugs. This receptor was obtained from a female donor with Graves disease. The chain's CDR3 is CSGVAGVEDTQYF. CDR3 DNA sequence: TGCAGTGGTGTAGCGGGAGTCGAAGATACGCAGTATTTT.